This record covers a single TCR beta chain. The CDR3 sequence is 16 residues long. The V gene's germline CDR1 is MNHNS and CDR2 SASEGT. The trim removed 1 base at V and 5 bases at J, leaving 2 bases unmatched. The data belong to a study of cytomegalovirus exposure and HLA in healthy donors. Amplification used 60 Vbeta primers and 13 Jbeta primers. Libraries were prepared by immunoSEQ multiplex PCR; TCRdb keeps only in-frame clonotypes and omits some of them. The sample holds 200,000 or so clones; 65% to 80% are singletons and the top ten take around 0.2%. The source material was PBMCs. The sequence came from a girl aged 2-15 years in good health and CMV-seronegative. The rearrangement joins TRBV6-1 to TRBJ2-7, with 16 bases lining up with TRBD2. The CDR3 reads CASSEVGLAGGDEQYF. For the CDR3, the DNA is TGTGCCAGCAGTGAAGTGGGACTAGCGGGAGGGGACGAGCAGTACTTC.